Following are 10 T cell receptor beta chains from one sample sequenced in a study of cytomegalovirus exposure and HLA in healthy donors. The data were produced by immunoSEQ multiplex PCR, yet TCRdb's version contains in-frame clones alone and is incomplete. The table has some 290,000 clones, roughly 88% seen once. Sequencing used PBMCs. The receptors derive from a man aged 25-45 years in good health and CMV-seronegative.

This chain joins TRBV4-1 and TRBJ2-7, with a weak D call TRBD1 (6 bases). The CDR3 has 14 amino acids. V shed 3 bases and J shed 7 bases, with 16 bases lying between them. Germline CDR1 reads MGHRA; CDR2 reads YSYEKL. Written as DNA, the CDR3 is TGCGCCAGCAGCCACGTGACAGGTTCTAAGGAGCAGTACTTC. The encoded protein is CASSHVTGSKEQYF.

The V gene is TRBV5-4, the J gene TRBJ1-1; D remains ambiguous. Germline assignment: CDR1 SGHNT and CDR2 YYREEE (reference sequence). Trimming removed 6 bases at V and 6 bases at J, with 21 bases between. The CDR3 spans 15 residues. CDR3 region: CASTESAGRAAEAFF. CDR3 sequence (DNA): TGTGCCAGCACCGAGAGCGCCGGGAGGGCCGCTGAAGCTTTCTTT. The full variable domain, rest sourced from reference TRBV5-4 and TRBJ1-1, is ETGVTQSPTHLIKTRGQQVTLRCSSQSGHNTVSWYQQALGQGPQFIFQYYREEENGRGNFPPRFSGLQFPNYSSELNVNALELDDSALYLCASTESAGRAAEAFFGQGTRLTVV.

CDR3 DNA sequence: TGTGCCAGCAGTAACCGGTTTGGGGGCTTCTCCTACGAGCAGTACTTC. It specifies CASSNRFGGFSYEQYF. The V gene is TRBV6-6, the J gene TRBJ2-7; possibly TRBD1 for D (6 bases). CDR3 length equals 16 residues. Trimming cost V 5 bases and J 0 bases, with 17 bases left between them. The germline CDR1 and CDR2 sequences are MNHNY and SVGAGI (reference sequence).

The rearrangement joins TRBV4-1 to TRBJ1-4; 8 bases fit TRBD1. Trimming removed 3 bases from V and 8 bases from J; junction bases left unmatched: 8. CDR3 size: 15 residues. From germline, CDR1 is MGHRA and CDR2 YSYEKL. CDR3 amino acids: CASSHRQGASEKLFF. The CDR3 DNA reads TGCGCCAGCAGCCATCGTCAGGGGGCCAGCGAAAAACTGTTTTTT.

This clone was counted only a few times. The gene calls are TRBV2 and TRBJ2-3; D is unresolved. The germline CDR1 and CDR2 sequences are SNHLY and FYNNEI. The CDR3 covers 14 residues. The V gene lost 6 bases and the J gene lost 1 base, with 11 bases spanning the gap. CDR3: CASSQDTGTDTQYF. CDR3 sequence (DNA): TGTGCCAGCAGCCAGGATACGGGCACAGATACGCAGTATTTT.

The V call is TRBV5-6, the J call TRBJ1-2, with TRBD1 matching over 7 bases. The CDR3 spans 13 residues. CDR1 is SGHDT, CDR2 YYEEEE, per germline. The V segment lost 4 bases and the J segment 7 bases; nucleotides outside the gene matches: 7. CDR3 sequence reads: CASSPTGVGGYTF. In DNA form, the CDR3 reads TGTGCCAGCAGCCCAACAGGGGTGGGTGGCTACACCTTC.

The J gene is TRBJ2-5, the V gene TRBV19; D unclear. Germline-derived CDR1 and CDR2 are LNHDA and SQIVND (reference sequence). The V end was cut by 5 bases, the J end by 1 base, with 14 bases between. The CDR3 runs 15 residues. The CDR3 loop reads CASSATSAGQETQYF. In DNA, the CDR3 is TGTGCCAGTAGTGCTACGTCGGCAGGCCAAGAGACCCAGTACTTC.

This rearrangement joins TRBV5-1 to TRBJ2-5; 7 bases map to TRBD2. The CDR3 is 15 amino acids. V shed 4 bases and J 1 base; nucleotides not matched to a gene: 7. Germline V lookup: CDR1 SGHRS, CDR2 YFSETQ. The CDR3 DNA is TGCGCCAGCAGCCCGGGGGGAGCCCTCCAAGAGACCCAGTACTTC. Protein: CASSPGGALQETQYF.

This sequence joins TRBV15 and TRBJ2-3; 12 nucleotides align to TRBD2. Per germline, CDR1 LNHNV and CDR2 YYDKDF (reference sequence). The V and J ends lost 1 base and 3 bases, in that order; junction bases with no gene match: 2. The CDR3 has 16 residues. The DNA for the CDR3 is TGTGCCACCAGCAGAGCTAGCGGGGGGGCGACAGATACGCAGTATTTT. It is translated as CATSRASGGATDTQYF.

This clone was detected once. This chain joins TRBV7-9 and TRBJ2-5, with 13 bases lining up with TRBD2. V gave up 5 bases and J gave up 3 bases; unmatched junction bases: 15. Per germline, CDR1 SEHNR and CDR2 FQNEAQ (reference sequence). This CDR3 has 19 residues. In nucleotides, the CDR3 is TGTGCCAGCAGCCAATCGACTACTCGACTAGCGGGGGGCGAAGAGACCCAGTACTTC. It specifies CASSQSTTRLAGGEETQYF.